This T cell receptor (beta chain) is drawn from a study of CD4 T cells in relation to SARS-CoV-2 and coronaviruses. The protocol was immunoSEQ multiplex PCR, while the TCRdb copy is restricted to in-frame clones and leaves out a portion. The sample has 25,000 or so clones; more than 75% are singletons. Unexposed donor CD4+ T cells date from about 2011-2018, before the COVID-19 pandemic. The cells were cultured for 10 days before CD4+ T cells were isolated. Trimming pared 7 bases from V and 3 bases from J, leaving 12 bases between. The V gene's germline CDR1 is SEHNR and CDR2 FQNEAQ (reference sequence). The CDR3 loop spans 13 amino acids. Remarks on this clone: Its antigen is as yet unknown.

The rearrangement joins TRBV7-9 to TRBJ1-1, with D hard to call. The specimen was CD4+ T cells from PBMCs, cultured in vitro. The clonotype originates from a human donor in good health. The CDR3 loop is CASNYAPDTEAFF. In DNA form, the CDR3 reads TGTGCCAGCAACTACGCCCCCGACACTGAAGCTTTCTTT. The variable domain in full, completed from reference TRBV7-9 and TRBJ1-1, reads DTGVSQNPRHKITKRGQNVTFRCDPISEHNRLYWYRQTLGQGPEFLTYFQNEAQLEKSRLLSDRFSAERPKGSFSTLEIQRTEQGDSAMYLCASNYAPDTEAFFGQGTRLTVV.